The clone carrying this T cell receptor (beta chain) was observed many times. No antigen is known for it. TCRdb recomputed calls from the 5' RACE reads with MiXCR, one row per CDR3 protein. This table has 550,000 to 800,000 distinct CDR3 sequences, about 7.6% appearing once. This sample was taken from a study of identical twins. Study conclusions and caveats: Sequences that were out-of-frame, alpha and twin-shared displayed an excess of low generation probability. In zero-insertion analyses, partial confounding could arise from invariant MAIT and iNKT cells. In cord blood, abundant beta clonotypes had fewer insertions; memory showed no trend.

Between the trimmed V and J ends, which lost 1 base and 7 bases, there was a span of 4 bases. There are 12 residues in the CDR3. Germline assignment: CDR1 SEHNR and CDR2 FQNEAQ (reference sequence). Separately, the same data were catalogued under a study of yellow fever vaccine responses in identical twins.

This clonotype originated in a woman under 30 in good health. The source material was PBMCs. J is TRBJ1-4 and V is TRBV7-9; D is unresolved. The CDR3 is CASSLGGEKLFF. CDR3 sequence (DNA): TGTGCCAGCAGCTTAGGGGGTGAAAAACTGTTTTTT.